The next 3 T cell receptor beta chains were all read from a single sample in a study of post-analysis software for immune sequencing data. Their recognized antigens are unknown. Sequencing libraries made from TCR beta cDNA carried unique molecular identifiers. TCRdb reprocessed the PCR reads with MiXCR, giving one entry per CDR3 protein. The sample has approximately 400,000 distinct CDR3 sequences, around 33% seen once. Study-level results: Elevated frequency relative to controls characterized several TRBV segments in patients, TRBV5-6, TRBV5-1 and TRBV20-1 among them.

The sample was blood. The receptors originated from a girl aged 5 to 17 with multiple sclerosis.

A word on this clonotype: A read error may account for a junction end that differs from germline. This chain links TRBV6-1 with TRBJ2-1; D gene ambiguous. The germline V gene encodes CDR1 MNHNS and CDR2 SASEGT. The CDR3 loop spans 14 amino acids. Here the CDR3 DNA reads TGTGCCAGCAGTGAAGATTGGGCCTACGATGAGCAGTTCTTC. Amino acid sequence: CASSEDWAYDEQFF.

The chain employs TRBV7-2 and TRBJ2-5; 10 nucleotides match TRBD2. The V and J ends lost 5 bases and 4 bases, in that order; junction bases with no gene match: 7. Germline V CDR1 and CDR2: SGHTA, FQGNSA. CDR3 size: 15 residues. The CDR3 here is CASSTSGGAVETQYF. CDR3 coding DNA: TGTGCCAGCAGCACCAGCGGGGGGGCCGTAGAGACCCAGTACTTC.

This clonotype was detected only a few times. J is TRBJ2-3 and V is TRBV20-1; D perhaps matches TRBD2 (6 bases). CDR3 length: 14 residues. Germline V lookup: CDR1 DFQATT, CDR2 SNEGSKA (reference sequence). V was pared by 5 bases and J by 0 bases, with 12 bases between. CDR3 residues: CSAPSGYSTDTQYF. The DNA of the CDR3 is TGCAGTGCTCCAAGCGGGTACAGCACAGATACGCAGTATTTT.